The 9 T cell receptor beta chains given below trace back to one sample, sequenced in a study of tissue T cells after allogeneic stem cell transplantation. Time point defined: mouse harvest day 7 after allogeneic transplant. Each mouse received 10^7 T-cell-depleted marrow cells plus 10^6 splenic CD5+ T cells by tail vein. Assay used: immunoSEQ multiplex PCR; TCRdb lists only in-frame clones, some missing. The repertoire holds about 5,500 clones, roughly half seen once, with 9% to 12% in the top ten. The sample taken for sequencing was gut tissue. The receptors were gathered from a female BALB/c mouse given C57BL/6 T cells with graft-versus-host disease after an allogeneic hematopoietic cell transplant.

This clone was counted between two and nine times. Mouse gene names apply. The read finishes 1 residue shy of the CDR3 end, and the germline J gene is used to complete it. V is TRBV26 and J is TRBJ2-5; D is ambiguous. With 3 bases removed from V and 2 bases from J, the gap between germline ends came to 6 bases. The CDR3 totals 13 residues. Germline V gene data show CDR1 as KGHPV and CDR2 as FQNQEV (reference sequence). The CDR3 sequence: CASSLSRQDTQYF. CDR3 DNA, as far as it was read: TGTGCCAGCAGTCTTTCCCGCCAAGACACCCAGTAC.

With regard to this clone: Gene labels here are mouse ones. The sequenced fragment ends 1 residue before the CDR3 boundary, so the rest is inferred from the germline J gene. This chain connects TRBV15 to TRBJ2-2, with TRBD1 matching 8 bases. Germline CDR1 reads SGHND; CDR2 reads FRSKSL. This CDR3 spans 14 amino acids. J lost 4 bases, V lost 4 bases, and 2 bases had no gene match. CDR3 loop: CASSSQGATGQLYF. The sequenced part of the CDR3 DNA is TGTGCCAGCAGTTCTCAGGGGGCCACCGGGCAGCTCTAC. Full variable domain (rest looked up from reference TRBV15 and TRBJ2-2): DAGVTQTPRHEVAEKGQTIILKCEPVSGHNDLFWYRQTKIQGLELLSYFRSKSLMEDGGAFKDRFKAEMLNSSFSTLKIQPTEPKDSAVYLCASSSQGATGQLYFGEGSKLTVL.

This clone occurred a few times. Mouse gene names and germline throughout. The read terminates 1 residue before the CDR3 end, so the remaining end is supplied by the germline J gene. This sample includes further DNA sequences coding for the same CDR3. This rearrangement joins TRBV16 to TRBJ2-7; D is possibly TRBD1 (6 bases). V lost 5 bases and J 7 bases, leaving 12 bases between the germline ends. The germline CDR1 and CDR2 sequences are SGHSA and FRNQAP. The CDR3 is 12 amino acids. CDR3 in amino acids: CASSLQGGEQYF. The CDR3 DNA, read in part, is TGTGCAAGCAGCCTACAGGGAGGCGAACAGTAC.

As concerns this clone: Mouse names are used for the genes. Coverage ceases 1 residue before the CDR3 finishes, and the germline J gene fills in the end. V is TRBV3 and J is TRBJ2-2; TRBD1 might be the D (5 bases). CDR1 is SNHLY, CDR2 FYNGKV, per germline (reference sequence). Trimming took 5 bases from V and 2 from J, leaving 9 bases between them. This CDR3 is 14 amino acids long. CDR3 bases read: TGTGCCAGCAGCCCCAGGGCCAACACCGGGCAGCTCTAC. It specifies CASSPRANTGQLY. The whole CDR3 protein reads CASSPRANTGQLYF.

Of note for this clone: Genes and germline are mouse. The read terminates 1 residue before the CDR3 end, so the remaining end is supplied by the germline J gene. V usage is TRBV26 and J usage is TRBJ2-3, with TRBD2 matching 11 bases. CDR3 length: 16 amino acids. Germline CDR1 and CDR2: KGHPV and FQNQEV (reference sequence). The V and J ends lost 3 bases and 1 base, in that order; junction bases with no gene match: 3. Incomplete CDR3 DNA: TGTGCCAGCAGTCTTCACTGGGGGGGCCGTGCAGAAACGCTGTAT. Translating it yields CASSLHWGGRAETLY. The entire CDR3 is CASSLHWGGRAETLYF.

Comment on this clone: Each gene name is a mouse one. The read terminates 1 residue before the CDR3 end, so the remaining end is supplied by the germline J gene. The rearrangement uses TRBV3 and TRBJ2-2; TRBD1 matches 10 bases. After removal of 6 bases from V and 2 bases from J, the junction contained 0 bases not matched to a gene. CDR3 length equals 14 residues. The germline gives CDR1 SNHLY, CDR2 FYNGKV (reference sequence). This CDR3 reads CASRTGGNTGQLYF. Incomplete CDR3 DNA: TGTGCCAGCAGGACAGGGGGCAACACCGGGCAGCTCTAC.

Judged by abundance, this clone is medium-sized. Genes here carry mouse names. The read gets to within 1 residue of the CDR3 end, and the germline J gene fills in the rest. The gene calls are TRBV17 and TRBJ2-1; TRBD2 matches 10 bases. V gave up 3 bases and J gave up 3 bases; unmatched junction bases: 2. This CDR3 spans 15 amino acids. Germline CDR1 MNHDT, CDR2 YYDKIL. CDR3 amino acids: CASSSLGGRYAEQFF. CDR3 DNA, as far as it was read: TGTGCTAGCAGTAGTCTGGGGGGGCGCTATGCTGAGCAGTTC.

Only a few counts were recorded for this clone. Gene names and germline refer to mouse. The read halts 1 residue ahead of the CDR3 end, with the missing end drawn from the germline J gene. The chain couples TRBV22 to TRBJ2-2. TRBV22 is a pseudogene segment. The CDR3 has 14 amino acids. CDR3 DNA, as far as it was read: TGTGCCAGCAGTTGTGGGCTAAACACCGGGCAGCTCTAC. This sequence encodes CASSCGLNTGQLY. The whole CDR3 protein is CASSCGLNTGQLYF.

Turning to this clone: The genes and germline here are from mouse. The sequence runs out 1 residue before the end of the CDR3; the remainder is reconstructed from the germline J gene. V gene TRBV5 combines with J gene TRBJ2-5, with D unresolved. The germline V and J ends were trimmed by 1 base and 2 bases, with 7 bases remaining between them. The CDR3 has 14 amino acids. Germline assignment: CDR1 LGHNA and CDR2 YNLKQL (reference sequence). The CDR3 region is CASSQVGVQDTQYF. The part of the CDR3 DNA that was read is TGTGCCAGCAGCCAAGTCGGGGTCCAAGACACCCAGTAC.